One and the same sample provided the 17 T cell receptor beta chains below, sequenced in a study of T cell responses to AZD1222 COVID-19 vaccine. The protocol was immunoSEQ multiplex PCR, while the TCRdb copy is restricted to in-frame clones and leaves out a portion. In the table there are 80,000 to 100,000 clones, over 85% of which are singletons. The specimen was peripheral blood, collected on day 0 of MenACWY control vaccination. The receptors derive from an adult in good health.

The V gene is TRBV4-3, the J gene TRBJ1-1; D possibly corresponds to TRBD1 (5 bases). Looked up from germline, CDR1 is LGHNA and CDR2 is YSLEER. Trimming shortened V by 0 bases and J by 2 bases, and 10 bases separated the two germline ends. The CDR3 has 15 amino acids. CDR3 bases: TGCGCCAGCAGCCAAGATTGGGGCCCTAACACTGAAGCTTTCTTT. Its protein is CASSQDWGPNTEAFF.

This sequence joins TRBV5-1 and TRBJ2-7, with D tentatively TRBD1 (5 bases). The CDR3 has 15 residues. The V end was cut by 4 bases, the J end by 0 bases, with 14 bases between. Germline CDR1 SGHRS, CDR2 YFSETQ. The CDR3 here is CASSPDTGHSYEQYF. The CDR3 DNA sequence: TGCGCCAGCAGCCCGGACACGGGCCACTCCTACGAGCAGTACTTC.

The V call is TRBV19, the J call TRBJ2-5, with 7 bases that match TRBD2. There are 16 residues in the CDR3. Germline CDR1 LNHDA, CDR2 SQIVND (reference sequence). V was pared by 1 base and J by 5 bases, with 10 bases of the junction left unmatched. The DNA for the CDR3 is TGTGCCAGTAGTATAGCCCTAGCGGTACCTGGGGAGACCCAGTACTTC. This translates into CASSIALAVPGETQYF.

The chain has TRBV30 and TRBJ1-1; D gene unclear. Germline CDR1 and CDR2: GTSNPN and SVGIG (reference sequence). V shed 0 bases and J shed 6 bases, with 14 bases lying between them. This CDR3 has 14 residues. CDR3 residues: CAWSVSRTSPEAFF. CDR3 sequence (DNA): TGTGCCTGGAGTGTATCCCGGACGTCGCCTGAAGCTTTCTTT.

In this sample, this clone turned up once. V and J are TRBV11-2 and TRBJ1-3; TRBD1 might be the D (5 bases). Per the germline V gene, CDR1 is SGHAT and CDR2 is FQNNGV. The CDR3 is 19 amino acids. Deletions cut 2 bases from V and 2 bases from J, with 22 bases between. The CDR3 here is CASSLPGTEAFLAGNTIYF. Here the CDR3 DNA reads TGTGCCAGCAGCTTACCCGGGACCGAAGCGTTCCTAGCTGGAAACACCATATATTTT. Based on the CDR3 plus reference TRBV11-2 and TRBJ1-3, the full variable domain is EAGVAQSPRYKIIEKRQSVAFWCNPISGHATLYWYQQILGQGPKLLIQFQNNGVVDDSQLPKDRFSAERLKGVDSTLKIQPAKLEDSAVYLCASSLPGTEAFLAGNTIYFGEGSWLTVV.

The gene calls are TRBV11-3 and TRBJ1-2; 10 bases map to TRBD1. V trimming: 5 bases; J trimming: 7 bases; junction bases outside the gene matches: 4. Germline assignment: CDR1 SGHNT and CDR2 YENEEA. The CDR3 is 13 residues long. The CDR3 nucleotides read TGTGCCAGCAGCCGACAGGGGGCTGGTGGCTACACCTTC. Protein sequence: CASSRQGAGGYTF.

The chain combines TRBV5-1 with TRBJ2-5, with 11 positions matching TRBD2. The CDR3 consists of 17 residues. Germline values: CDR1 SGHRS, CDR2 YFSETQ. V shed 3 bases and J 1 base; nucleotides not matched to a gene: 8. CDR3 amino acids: CASSYDLTSGVQETQYF. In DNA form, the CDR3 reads TGCGCCAGCAGCTACGACTTGACTAGCGGGGTCCAAGAGACCCAGTACTTC.

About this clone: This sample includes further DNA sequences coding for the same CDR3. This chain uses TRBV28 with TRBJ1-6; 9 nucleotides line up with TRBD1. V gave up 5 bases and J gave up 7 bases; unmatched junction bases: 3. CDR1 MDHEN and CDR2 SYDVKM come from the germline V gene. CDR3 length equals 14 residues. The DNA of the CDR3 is TGTGCCAGCAGTCTGGGACAGGGCAATTCACCCCTCCACTTT. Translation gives CASSLGQGNSPLHF.

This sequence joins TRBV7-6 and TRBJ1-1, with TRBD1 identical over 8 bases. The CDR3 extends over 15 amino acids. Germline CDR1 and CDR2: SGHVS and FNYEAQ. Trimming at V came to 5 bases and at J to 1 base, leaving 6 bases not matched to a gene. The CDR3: CASSIWTGTNTEAFF. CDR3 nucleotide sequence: TGTGCCAGCAGCATATGGACAGGGACGAACACTGAAGCTTTCTTT.

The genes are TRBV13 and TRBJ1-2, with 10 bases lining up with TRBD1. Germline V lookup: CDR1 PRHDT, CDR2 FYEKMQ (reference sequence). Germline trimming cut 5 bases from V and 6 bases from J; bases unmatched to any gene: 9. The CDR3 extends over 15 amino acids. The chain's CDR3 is CASSRQGAQTDGYTF. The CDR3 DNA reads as TGTGCCAGCAGCCGACAGGGGGCCCAGACGGATGGCTACACCTTC.

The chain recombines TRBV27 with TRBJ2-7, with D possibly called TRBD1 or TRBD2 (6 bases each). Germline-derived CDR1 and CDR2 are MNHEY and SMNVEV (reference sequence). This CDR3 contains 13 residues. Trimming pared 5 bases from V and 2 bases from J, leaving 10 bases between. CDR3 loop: CASSGGLAYEQYF. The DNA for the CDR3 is TGTGCCAGCAGTGGGGGGCTGGCCTACGAGCAGTACTTC.

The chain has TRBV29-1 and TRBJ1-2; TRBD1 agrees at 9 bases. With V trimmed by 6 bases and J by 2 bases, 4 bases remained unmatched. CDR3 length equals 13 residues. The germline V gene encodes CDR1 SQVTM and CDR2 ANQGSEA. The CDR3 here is CSVRDRANYGYTF. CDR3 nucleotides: TGCAGCGTCCGGGACAGGGCCAACTATGGCTACACCTTC.

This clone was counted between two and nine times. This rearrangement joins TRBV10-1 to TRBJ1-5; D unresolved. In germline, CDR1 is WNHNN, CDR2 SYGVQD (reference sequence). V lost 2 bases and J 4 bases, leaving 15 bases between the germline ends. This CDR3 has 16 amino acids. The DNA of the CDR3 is TGCGCCAGCAGTGAGAAATGGGTAGGTCAAAATCAGCCCCAGCATTTT. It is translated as CASSEKWVGQNQPQHF.

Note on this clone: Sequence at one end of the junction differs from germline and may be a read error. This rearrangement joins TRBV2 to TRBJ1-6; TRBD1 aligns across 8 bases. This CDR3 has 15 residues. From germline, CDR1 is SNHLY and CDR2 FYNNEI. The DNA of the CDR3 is TGTGCCAGCCGTGAGGACAGGGTTCGAAGTTCACCCCTCCACTTT. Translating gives CASREDRVRSSPLHF.

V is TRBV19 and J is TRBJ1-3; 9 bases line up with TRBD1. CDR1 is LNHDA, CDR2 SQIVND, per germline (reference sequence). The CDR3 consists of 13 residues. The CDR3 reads CATTGGSGNTIYF. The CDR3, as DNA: TGTGCTACGACAGGGGGCTCTGGAAACACCATATATTTT.

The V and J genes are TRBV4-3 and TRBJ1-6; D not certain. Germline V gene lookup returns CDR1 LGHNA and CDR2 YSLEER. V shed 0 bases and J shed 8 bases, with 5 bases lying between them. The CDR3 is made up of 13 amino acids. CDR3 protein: CASSQEADSPLHF. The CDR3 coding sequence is TGCGCCAGCAGCCAAGAGGCGGATTCACCCCTCCACTTT.

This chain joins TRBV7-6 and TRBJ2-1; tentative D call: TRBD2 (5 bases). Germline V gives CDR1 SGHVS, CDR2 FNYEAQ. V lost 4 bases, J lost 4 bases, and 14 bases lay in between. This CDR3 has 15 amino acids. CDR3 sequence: CASSYRSGFYNEQFF. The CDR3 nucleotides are TGTGCCAGCAGCTACCGGAGCGGATTTTACAATGAGCAGTTCTTC.